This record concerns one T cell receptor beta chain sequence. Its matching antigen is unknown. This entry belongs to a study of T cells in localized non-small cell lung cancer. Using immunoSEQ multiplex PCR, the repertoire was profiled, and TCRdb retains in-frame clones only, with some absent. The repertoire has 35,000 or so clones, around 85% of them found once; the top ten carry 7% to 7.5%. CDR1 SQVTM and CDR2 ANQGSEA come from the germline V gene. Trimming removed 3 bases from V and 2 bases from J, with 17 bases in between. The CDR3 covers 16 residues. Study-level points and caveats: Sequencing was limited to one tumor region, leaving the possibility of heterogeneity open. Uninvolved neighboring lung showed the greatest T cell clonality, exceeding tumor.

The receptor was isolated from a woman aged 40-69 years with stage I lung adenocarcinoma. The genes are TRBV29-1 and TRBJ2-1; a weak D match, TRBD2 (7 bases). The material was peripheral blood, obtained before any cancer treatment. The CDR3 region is CSVETSRGATYNEQFF. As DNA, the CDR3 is TGCAGCGTTGAGACCTCCCGGGGGGCCACCTACAATGAGCAGTTCTTC.